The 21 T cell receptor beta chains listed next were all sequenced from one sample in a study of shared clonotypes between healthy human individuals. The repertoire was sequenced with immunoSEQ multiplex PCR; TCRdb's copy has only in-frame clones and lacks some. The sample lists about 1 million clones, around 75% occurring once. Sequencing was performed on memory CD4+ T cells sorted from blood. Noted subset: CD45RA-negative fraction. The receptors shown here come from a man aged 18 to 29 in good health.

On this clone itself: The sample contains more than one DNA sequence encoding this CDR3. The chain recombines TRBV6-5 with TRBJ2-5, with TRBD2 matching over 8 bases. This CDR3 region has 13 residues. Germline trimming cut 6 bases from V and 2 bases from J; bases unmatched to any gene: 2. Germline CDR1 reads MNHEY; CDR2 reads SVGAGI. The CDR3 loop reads CASRRGGQETQYF. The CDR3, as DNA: TGTGCCAGCAGACGCGGGGGGCAAGAGACCCAGTACTTC.

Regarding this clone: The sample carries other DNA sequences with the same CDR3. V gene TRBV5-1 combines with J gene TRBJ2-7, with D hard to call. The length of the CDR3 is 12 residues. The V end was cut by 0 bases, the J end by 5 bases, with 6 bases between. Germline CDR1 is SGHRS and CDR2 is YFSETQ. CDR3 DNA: TGCGCCAGCAGCTTGGGAGGCCACGAGCAGTACTTC. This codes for CASSLGGHEQYF.

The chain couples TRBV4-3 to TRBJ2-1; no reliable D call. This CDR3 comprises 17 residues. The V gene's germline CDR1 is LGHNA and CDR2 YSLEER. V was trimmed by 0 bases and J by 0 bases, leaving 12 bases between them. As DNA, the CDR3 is TGCGCCAGCAGCCAAGATTTTGGCCTGAGCTCCTACAATGAGCAGTTCTTC. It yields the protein CASSQDFGLSSYNEQFF.

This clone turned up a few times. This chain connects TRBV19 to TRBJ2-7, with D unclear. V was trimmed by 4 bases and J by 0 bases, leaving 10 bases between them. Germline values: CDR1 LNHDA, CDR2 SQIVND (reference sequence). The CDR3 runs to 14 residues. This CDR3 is CASSNSLNSYEQYF. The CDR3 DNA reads TGTGCCAGTAGTAATTCCCTAAACTCCTACGAGCAGTACTTC.

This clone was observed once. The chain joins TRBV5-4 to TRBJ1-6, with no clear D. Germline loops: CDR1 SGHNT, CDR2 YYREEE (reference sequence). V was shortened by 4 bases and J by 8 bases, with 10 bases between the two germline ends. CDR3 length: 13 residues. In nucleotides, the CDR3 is TGTGCCAGCAGCCGATATGAGGATTCACCCCTCCACTTT. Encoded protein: CASSRYEDSPLHF.

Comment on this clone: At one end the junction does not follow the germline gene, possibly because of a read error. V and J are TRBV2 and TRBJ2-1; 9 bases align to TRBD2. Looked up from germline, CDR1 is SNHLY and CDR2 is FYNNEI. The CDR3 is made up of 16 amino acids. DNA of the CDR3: TGTGCCAGCAGTGGGGCAAGCGGGAGGCCTTACAGTGAGCAGTTCTTC. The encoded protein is CASSGASGRPYSEQFF.

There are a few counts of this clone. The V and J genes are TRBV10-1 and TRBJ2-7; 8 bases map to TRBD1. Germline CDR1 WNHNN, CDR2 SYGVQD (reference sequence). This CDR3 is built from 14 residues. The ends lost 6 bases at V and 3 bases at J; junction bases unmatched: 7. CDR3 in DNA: TGCGCCAGCAGCCCCGAGGGGACAGGCTACGAGCAGTACTTC. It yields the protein CASSPEGTGYEQYF.

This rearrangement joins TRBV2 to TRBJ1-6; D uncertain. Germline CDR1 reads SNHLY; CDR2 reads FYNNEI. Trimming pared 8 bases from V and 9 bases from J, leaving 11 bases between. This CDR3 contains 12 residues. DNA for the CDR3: TGTGCCAGCGCCGGACTGAGTTCACCCCTCCACTTT. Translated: CASAGLSSPLHF.

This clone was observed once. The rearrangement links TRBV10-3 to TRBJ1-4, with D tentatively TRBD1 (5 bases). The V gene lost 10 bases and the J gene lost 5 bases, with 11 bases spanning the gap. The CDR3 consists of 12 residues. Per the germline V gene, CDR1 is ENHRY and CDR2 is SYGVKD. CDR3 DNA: TGTGCCACCGGACGGGGGAATGAAAAACTGTTTTTT. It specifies CATGRGNEKLFF.

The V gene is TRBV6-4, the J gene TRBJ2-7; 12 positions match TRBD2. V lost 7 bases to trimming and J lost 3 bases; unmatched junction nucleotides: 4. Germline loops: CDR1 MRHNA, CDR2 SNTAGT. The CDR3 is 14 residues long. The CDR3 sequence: CASILAGGLYEQYF. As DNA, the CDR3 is TGTGCCAGCATCCTAGCGGGAGGGCTCTACGAGCAGTACTTC.

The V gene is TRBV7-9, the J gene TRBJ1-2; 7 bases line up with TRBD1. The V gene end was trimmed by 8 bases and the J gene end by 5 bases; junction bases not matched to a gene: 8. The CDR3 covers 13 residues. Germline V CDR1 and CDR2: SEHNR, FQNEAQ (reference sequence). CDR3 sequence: CASRRGTEYGYTF. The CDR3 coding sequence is TGTGCCAGCCGCAGGGGGACAGAATATGGCTACACCTTC.

CDR3 in amino acids: CASSGQDSGANVLTF. The CDR3 region has the DNA TGTGCCAGCAGTGGACAGGACTCTGGGGCCAACGTCCTGACTTTC. The chain is built from TRBV6-1 and TRBJ2-6; a weak D match, TRBD1 (6 bases). The length of the CDR3 is 15 residues. The V gene lost 4 bases and the J gene lost 0 bases, with 7 bases spanning the gap. The V gene's germline CDR1 is MNHNS and CDR2 SASEGT.

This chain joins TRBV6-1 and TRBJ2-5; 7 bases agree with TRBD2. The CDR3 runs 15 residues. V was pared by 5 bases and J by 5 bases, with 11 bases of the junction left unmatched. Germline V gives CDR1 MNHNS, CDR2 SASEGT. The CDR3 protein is CASSQGTIWGETQYF. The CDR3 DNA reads TGTGCCAGCAGTCAAGGGACTATTTGGGGGGAGACCCAGTACTTC.

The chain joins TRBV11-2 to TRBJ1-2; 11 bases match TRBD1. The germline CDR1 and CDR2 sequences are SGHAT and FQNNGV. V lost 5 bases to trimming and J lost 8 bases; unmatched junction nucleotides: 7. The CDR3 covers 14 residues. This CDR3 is CASSRGQGGAGYTF. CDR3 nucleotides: TGTGCCAGCAGCCGGGGACAGGGGGGGGCCGGCTACACCTTC.

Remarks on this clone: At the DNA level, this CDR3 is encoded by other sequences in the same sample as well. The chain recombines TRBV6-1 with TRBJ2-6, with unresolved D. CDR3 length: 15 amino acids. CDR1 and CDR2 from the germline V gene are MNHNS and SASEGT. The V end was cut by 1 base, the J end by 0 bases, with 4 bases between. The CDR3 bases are TGTGCCAGCAGTGAAGGGGGCTCTGGGGCCAACGTCCTGACTTTC. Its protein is CASSEGGSGANVLTF.

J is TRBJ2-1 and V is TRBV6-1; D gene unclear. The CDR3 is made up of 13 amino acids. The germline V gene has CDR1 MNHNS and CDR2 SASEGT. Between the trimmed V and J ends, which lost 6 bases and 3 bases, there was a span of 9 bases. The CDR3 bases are TGTGCCAGCAGGGACCCTTTCTACAATGAGCAGTTCTTC. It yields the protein CASRDPFYNEQFF.

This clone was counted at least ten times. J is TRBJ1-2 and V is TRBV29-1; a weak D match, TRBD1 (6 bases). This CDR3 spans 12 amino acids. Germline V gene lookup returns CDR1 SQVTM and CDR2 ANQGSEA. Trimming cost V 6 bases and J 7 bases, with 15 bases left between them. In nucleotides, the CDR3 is TGCAGCGTCTGGACAGCGTCCATTGGCTACACCTTC. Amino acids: CSVWTASIGYTF.

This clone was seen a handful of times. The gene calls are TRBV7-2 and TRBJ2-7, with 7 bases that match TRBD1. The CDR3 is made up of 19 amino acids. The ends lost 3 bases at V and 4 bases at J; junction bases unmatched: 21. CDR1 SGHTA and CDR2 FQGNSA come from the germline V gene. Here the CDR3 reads CASSFGLPFRTGPGYEQYF. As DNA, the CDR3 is TGTGCCAGCAGCTTCGGTCTCCCCTTCCGGACAGGCCCGGGGTACGAGCAGTACTTC.

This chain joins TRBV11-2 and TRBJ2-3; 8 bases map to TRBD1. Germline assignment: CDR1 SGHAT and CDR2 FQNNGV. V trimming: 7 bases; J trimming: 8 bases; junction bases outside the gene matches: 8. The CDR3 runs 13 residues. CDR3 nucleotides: TGTGCCAGCACCGGACAGGGCCCAAGTACGCAGTATTTT. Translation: CASTGQGPSTQYF.

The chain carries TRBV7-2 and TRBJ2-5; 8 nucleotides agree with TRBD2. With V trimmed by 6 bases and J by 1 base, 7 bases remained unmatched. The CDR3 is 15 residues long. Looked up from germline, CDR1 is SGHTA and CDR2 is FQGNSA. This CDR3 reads CASSTDGTSQETQYF. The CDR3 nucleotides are TGTGCCAGCAGTACTGACGGGACTAGCCAAGAGACCCAGTACTTC.

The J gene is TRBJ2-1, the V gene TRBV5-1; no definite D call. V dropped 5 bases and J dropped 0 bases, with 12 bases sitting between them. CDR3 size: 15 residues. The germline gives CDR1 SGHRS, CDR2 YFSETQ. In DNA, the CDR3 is TGCGCCAGCAGTTCCGACCTGGGCTCCTACAATGAGCAGTTCTTC. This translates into CASSSDLGSYNEQFF.